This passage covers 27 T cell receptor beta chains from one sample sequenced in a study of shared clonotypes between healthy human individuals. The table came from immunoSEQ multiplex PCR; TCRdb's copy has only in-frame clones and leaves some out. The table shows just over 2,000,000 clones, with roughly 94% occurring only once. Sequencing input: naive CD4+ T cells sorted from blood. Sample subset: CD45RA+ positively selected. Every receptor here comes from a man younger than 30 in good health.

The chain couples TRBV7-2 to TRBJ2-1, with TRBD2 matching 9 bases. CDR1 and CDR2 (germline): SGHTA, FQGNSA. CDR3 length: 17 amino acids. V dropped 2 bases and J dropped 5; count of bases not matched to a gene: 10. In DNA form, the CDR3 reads TGTGCCAGCAGCTTAACCTCCCTAGCGGGGACTCACAATGAGCAGTTCTTC. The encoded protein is CASSLTSLAGTHNEQFF.

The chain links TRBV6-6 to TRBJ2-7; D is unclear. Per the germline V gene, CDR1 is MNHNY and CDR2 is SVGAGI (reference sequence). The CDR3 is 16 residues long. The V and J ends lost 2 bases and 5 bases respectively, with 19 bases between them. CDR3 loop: CASSYPETDHRNEQYF. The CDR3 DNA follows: TGTGCCAGCAGTTACCCGGAGACGGACCACCGGAACGAGCAGTACTTC.

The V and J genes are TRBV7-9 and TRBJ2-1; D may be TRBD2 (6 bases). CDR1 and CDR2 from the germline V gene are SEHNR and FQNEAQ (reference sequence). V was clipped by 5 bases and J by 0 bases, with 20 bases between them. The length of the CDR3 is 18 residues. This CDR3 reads CASSPAASWDFSYNEQFF. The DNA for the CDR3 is TGTGCCAGCAGCCCGGCGGCTTCGTGGGACTTCTCCTACAATGAGCAGTTCTTC. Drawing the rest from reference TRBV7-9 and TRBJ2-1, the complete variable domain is DTGVSQNPRHKITKRGQNVTFRCDPISEHNRLYWYRQTLGQGPEFLTYFQNEAQLEKSRLLSDRFSAERPKGSFSTLEIQRTEQGDSAMYLCASSPAASWDFSYNEQFFGPGTRLTVL.

CDR3 residues: CASSLSPNYGYTF. The CDR3 bases are TGTGCCAGCAGTTTATCACCTAACTATGGCTACACCTTC. The chain employs TRBV27 and TRBJ1-2, with D unresolved. Trimming stripped 0 bases from V and 0 bases from J, with 2 bases between. The CDR3 runs to 13 residues. Germline CDR1 is MNHEY and CDR2 is SMNVEV (reference sequence).

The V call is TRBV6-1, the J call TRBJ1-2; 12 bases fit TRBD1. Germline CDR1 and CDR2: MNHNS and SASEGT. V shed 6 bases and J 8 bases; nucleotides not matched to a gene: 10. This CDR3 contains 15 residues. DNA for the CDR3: TGTGCCAGCAGCGAACCGGGACAGGGGGCACAGGGCTACACCTTC. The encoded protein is CASSEPGQGAQGYTF.

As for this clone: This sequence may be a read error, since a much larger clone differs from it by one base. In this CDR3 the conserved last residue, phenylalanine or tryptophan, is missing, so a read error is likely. CDR3 protein: CASSLTGGYSPLHL. The CDR3 nucleotides read TGTGCCAGCAGCCTAACGGGAGGTTATTCACCCCTCCACCTT. The chain is built from TRBV7-9 and TRBJ1-6; no definite D call. This CDR3 has 14 amino acids. Germline-derived CDR1 and CDR2 are SEHNR and FQNEAQ (reference sequence). V lost 5 bases and J 8 bases, leaving 13 bases between the germline ends.

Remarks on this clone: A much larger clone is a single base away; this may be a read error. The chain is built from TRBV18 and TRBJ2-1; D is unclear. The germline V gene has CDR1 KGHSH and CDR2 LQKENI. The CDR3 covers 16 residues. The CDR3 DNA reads TGTGCCAGCTCACCTACGGGTTCGAGCTCCTACAATGAGCAGCTCTTC. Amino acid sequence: CASSPTGSSSYNEQLF.

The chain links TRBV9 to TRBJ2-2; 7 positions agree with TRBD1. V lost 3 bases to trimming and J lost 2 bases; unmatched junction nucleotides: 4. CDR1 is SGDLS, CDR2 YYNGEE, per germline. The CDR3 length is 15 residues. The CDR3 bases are TGTGCCAGCAGCGGTCGGGACAGAAACACCGGGGAGCTGTTTTTT. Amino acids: CASSGRDRNTGELFF.

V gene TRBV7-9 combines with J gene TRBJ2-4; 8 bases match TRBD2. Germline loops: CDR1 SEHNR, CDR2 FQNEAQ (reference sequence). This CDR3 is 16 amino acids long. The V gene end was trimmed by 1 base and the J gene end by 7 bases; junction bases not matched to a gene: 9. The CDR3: CASSLGLAGEGNIQYF. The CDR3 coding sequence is TGTGCCAGCAGCTTAGGGCTAGCGGGCGAGGGGAACATTCAGTACTTC.

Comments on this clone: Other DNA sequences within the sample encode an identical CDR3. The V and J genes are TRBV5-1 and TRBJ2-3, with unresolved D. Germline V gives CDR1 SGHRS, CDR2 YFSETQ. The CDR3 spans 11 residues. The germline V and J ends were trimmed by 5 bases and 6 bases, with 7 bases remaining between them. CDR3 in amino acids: CASSSKDTQYF. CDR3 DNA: TGCGCCAGCAGTTCCAAGGATACGCAGTATTTT. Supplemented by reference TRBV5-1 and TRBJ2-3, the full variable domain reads KAGVTQTPRYLIKTRGQQVTLSCSPISGHRSVSWYQQTPGQGLQFLFEYFSETQRNKGNFPGRFSGRQFSNSRSEMNVSTLELGDSALYLCASSSKDTQYFGPGTRLTVL.

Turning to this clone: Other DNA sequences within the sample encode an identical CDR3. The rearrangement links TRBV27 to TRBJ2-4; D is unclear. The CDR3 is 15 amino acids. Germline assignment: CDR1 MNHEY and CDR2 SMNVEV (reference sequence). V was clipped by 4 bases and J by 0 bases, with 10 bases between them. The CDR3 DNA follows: TGTGCCAGCAGTTCGGCTGGATTAGCCAAAAACATTCAGTACTTC. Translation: CASSSAGLAKNIQYF.

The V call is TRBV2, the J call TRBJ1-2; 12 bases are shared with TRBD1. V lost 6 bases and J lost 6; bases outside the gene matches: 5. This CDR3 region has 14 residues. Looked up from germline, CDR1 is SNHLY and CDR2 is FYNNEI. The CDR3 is CASRGTGGKDGYTF. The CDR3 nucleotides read TGTGCCAGCAGGGGGACAGGGGGCAAGGATGGCTACACCTTC.

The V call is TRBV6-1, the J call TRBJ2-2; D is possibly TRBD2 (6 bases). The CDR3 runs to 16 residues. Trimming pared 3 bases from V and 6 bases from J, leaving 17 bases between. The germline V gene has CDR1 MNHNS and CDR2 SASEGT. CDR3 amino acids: CASSESGTWEPGELFF. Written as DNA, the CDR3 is TGTGCCAGCAGTGAGTCCGGGACTTGGGAGCCCGGGGAGCTGTTTTTT.

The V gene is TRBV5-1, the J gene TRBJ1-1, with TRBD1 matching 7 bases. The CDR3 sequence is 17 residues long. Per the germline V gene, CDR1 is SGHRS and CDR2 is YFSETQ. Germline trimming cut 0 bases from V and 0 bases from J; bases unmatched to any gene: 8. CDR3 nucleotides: TGCGCCAGCAGCTTGGCCAGGGGCGACAGGGTGAACACTGAAGCTTTCTTT. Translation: CASSLARGDRVNTEAFF.

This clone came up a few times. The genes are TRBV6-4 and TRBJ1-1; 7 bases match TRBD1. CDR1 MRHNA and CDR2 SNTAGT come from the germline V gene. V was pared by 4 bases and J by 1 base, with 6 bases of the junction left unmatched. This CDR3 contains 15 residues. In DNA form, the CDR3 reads TGTGCCAGCAGTGTCTCCGGGACAGCGAACACTGAAGCTTTCTTT. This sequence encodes CASSVSGTANTEAFF.

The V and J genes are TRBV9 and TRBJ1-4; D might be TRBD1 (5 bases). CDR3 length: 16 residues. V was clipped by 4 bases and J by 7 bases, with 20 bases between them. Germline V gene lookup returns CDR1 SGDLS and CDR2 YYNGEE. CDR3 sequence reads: CASSPRDSLVGEKLFF. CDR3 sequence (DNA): TGTGCCAGCAGCCCACGCGACAGTCTAGTGGGTGAAAAACTGTTTTTT.

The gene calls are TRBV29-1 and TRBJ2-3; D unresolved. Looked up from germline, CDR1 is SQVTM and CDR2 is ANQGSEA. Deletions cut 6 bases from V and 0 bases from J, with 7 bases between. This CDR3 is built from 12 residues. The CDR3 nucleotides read TGCAGCGTCCGCGGAAGCACAGATACGCAGTATTTT. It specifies CSVRGSTDTQYF.

DNA for the CDR3: TGTGCCAGTAGTATTGGGACGGACGAGCAGTACTTC. Translated, it gives CASSIGTDEQYF. The rearrangement links TRBV19 to TRBJ2-7, with D possibly being TRBD1 or TRBD2 (5 bases each). Germline-derived CDR1 and CDR2 are LNHDA and SQIVND (reference sequence). Trimming left V 3 bases short and J 5 bases short, with 8 bases between. The CDR3 length is 12 residues.

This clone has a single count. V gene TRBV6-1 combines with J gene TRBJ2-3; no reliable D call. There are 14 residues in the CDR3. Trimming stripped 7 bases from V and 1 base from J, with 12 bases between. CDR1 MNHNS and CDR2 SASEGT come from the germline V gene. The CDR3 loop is CASILFVGTDTQYF. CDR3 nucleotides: TGTGCCAGCATTCTTTTCGTGGGCACAGATACGCAGTATTTT.

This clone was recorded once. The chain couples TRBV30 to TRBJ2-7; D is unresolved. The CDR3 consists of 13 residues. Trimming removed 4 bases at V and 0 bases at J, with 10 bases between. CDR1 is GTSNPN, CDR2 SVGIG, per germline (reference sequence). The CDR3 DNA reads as TGTGCCTGGATTCCAGCTAACTCCTACGAGCAGTACTTC. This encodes CAWIPANSYEQYF.

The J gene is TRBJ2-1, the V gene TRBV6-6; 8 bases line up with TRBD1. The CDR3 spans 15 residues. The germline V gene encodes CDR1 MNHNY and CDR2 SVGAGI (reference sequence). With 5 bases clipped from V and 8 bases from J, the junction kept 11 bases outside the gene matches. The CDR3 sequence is CASSTPRQGKYEQFF. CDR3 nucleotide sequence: TGTGCCAGCAGTACCCCCCGACAGGGGAAGTATGAGCAGTTCTTC.

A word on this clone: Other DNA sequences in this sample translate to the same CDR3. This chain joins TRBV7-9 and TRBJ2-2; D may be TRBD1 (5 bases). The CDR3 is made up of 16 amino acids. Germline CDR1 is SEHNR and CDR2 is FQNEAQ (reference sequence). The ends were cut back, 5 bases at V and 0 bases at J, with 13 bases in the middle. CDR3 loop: CASSLGQGTNTGELFF. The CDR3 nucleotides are TGTGCCAGCAGCCTAGGGCAGGGAACGAACACCGGGGAGCTGTTTTTT.

DNA for the CDR3: TGTGCCAGCAGTTACGGACAGGGGGCGGACACCGGGGAGCTGTTTTTT. Its translation is CASSYGQGADTGELFF. J is TRBJ2-2 and V is TRBV6-5; the match to TRBD1 covers 11 bases. The CDR3 has 16 residues. Trimming removed 2 bases from V and 3 bases from J; junction bases left unmatched: 2. CDR1 and CDR2 (germline): MNHEY, SVGAGI.

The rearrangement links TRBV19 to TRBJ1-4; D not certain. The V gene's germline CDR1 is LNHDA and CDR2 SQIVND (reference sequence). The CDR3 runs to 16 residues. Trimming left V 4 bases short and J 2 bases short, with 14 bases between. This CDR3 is CASSKGDKGTNEKLFF. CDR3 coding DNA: TGTGCCAGTAGTAAAGGCGACAAGGGTACTAATGAAAAACTGTTTTTT. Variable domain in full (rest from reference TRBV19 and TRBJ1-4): DGGITQSPKYLFRKEGQNVTLSCEQNLNHDAMYWYRQDPGQGLRLIYYSQIVNDFQKGDIAEGYSVSREKKESFPLTVTSAQKNPTAFYLCASSKGDKGTNEKLFFGSGTQLSVL.

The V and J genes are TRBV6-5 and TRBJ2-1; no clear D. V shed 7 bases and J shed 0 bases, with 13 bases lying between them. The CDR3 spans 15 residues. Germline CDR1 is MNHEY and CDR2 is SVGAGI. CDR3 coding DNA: TGTGCCAGCAACCGCGGCGGACCCTCCTACAATGAGCAGTTCTTC. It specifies CASNRGGPSYNEQFF.

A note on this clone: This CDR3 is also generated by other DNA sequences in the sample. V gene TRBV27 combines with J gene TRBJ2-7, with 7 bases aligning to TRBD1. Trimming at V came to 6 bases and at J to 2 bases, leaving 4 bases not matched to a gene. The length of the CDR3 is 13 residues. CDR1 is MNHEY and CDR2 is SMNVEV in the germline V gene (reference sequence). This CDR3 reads CASSRDRTYEQYF. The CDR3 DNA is TGTGCCAGCAGCCGGGACAGAACCTACGAGCAGTACTTC.

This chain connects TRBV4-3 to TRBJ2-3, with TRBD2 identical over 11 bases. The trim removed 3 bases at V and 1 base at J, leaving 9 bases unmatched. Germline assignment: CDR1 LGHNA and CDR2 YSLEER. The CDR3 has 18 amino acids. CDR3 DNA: TGCGCCAGCAGCCAGCGATCCGGGACTAGCGGCGGCACAGATACGCAGTATTTT. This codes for CASSQRSGTSGGTDTQYF.